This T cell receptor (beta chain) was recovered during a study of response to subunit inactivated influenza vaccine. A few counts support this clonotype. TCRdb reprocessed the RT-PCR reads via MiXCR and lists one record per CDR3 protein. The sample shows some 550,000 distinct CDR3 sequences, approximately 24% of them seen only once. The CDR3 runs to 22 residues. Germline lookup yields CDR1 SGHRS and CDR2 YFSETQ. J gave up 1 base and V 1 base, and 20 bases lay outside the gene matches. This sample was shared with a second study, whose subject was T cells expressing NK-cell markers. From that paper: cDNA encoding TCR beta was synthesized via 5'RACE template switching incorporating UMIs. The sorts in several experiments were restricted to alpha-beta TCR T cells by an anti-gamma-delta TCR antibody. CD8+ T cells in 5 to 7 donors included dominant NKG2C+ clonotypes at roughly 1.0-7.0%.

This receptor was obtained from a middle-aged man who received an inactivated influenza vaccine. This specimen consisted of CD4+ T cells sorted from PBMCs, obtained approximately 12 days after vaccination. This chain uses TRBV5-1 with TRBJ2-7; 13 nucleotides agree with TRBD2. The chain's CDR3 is CASSLITGGWRTSGGHSYEQYF. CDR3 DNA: TGCGCCAGCAGCTTGATCACAGGGGGATGGAGGACTAGCGGGGGACATTCCTACGAGCAGTACTTC.